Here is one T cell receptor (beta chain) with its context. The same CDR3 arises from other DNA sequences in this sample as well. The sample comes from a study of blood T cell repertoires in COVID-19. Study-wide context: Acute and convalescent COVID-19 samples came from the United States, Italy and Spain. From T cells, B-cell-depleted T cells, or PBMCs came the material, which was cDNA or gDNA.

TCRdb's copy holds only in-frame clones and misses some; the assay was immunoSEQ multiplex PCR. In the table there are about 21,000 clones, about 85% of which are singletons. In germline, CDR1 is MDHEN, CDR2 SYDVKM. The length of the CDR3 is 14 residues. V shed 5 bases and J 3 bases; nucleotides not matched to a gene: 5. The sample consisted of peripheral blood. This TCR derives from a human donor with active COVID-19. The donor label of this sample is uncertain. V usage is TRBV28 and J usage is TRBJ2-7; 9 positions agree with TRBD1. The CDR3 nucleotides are TGTGCCAGCAGTCCCGGGACAGGGAGCTACGAGCAGTACTTC. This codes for CASSPGTGSYEQYF.